This TCR beta chain came from a study of high-grade serous ovarian cancer treatment subgroups (dated by TCRdb to about 2021). Notes on the research overall: Sequencing yielded a mean of 14,192 reads and approximately 7,000 unique TCR beta rearrangements per sample. Of the 30 or so patients in the cohort, 10 had no residual disease after primary surgery (R0), 10 were excellent NACT responders, and 10 were poor NACT responders. One primary tumor sample and two metastatic tumor samples were collected from each patient, for a total of fewer than 100 samples. TCR beta repertoires were profiled in patients with high-grade serous ovarian cancer who were grouped, under a laparoscopic triage algorithm, by complete gross resection or by neoadjuvant chemotherapy response. What the authors observed across the whole study: TCR clonal relatedness was found to be positively correlated with neoantigen level and, by trend, with copy number variation and mutation load derived from whole-genome sequencing. TCR repertoire analyses were focused on CDR3, and CDR1 and CDR2 were not analyzed. Spatial information was not captured by bulk tumor TCR sequencing, so insight into HGSC tumor complexity and diversity was limited. Repertoire similarity between tumors from the same patient ranged from about 0.11 to 0.8, while tumors from different patients showed almost no similarity.

A word on this clone: Its antigen target is currently unknown. Base qualities are missing; no much larger clone stands one base away.

The approximately 90 tumor samples underwent high-throughput TCR profiling with ImmunoSEQ. Per the authors' processing: Richness (unique productive sequences), clonality, evenness and relatedness were included as repertoire diversity metrics, and similarity between samples was assessed with the Bhattacharyya coefficient. A sensitivity analysis excluded TCRs with fewer than two reads and gave consistent conclusions. TCRdb's version of the immuneACCESS table is confined to in-frame rearrangements and falls short of the full clone set. An unresolved V gene accounts for under half of the shortfall where checked; the remainder is of unknown origin. V and J calls and clone size are as listed in that table; D and trimming were resolved from the DNA. This sample has about 9,100 clones in its table, and around nine tenths of those were observed once. Around 1.5% of the sample is taken by the ten largest.

Tumor samples were obtained before definitive surgery or chemotherapy. Genomic DNA was extracted by the MD Anderson Biospecimen Extraction Resource, and TCR sequencing was done by the MD Anderson Cancer Genomics Laboratory. The sample consisted of tumor tissue. The sequence derives from a human donor with high-grade serous ovarian cancer.

The CDR3 sequence is CASSPPGQGTYEQYF. In nucleotide form, the sequence is TGTGCCAGCAGCCCACCGGGACAGGGTACCTACGAGCAGTACTTC. This chain is built from TRBV6-6 and TRBJ2-7, and TRBD1 matches 9 of the central bases. The germline V gene (reference sequence) yields MNHNY for CDR1 and SVGAGI for CDR2. V is pruned by 6 bases and J by 2 bases, leaving 8 bases of the junction without a gene match. The CDR3 runs 15 residues from the cysteine to the phenylalanine. The sequence is cut down to CDR3 DNA, 45 bases in frame from base 1.